These 27 T cell receptor beta chains came from one sample sequenced in a study of blood T cell repertoires in COVID-19. The protocol was immunoSEQ multiplex PCR, while the TCRdb copy is restricted to in-frame clones and leaves out a portion. The sample includes 97,000 or so clones, 75% to 85% of them seen just once. Sequencing was done on a sample of peripheral blood. Receptor source: a man in his 60s with acute or convalescent COVID-19.

J is TRBJ1-1 and V is TRBV5-1, with 12 positions matching TRBD1. The CDR3 consists of 14 residues. Germline trimming cut 4 bases from V and 4 bases from J; bases unmatched to any gene: 2. Germline V gene lookup returns CDR1 SGHRS and CDR2 YFSETQ. CDR3 bases: TGCGCCAGCAGCGGGACAGGGGGCGTCACTGAAGCTTTCTTT. This gives the protein CASSGTGGVTEAFF.

This clone has only one observation. The genes are TRBV12-3 or TRBV12-4 and TRBJ2-5; TRBD2 agrees at 11 bases. This CDR3 is 13 amino acids long. Trimming took 5 bases from V and 5 from J; bases not matched to a gene: 1. The CDR3 reads CASSPSGGETQYF. For the CDR3, the DNA is TGTGCCAGCAGTCCTAGCGGGGGGGAGACCCAGTACTTC.

This rearrangement joins TRBV30 to TRBJ1-2, with a weak D call TRBD1 (5 bases). The CDR3 consists of 13 residues. Trimming removed 2 bases at V and 5 bases at J, with 12 bases between. Germline loops: CDR1 GTSNPN, CDR2 SVGIG (reference sequence). As DNA, the CDR3 is TGTGCCTGGAGTTTGGCGCAGGGTTATGGCTACACCTTC. Its translation: CAWSLAQGYGYTF.

The rearrangement links TRBV7-9 to TRBJ2-2, with 7 bases fitting TRBD2. The CDR3 spans 14 residues. V was pared by 11 bases and J by 0 bases, with 6 bases of the junction left unmatched. Germline values: CDR1 SEHNR, CDR2 FQNEAQ (reference sequence). The CDR3 DNA reads TGTGCCCCCATGGGGGGGGCGAACACCGGGGAGCTGTTTTTT. Protein sequence: CAPMGGANTGELFF. Complete variable domain (other parts from reference TRBV7-9 and TRBJ2-2): DTGVSQNPRHKITKRGQNVTFRCDPISEHNRLYWYRQTLGQGPEFLTYFQNEAQLEKSRLLSDRFSAERPKGSFSTLEIQRTEQGDSAMYLCAPMGGANTGELFFGEGSRLTVL.

This clone was recorded a few times. The chain combines TRBV7-8 with TRBJ1-1; 7 bases fit TRBD1. The CDR3 spans 16 residues. The junction had 10 bases not matched to a gene; V was cut back by 1 base and J by 5 bases. Germline V gene lookup returns CDR1 SGHVS and CDR2 FQNEAQ. CDR3: CASSLEVGTGVTEAFF. DNA of the CDR3: TGTGCCAGCAGCTTAGAAGTCGGTACAGGGGTAACTGAAGCTTTCTTT.

The rearrangement uses TRBV6-5 and TRBJ2-5; D unclear. CDR3 size: 13 residues. The germline CDR1 and CDR2 sequences are MNHEY and SVGAGI. V shed 7 bases and J shed 3 bases, with 12 bases lying between them. For the CDR3, the DNA is TGTGCCAGCACAAATAACGGTAAAGAGACCCAGTACTTC. Translation gives CASTNNGKETQYF.

The chain couples TRBV7-9 to TRBJ2-3; 8 bases align to TRBD2. Looked up from germline, CDR1 is SEHNR and CDR2 is FQNEAQ (reference sequence). CDR3 length: 17 amino acids. Trimming at V came to 2 bases and at J to 3 bases, leaving 10 bases not matched to a gene. As DNA, the CDR3 is TGTGCCAGCAGCTTAACCGGCAGCGGGGGTCAAACAGATACGCAGTATTTT. Its protein is CASSLTGSGGQTDTQYF.

This clone was detected once. The chain recombines TRBV6-5 with TRBJ1-2; 8 nucleotides agree with TRBD1. The CDR3 is made up of 14 amino acids. The V gene end was trimmed by 4 bases and the J gene end by 4 bases; junction bases not matched to a gene: 5. Germline V gives CDR1 MNHEY, CDR2 SVGAGI. DNA for the CDR3: TGTGCCAGCAGTTCGGGACAGGTAGTCTATGGCTACACCTTC. Protein: CASSSGQVVYGYTF.

The chain recombines TRBV6-5 with TRBJ1-5, with D tentatively TRBD1 (6 bases). CDR3 length equals 14 residues. The V end lost 7 bases, the J end lost 4 bases, and 14 bases lay between the germline ends. CDR1 is MNHEY, CDR2 SVGAGI, per germline. In DNA form, the CDR3 reads TGTGCCAGCATGTCGAGGACAGAAAATCAGCCCCAGCATTTT. The encoded protein is CASMSRTENQPQHF.

CDR3 protein: CASSLHLTGGNEQFF. CDR3 DNA: TGTGCCAGCAGCCTGCACCTGACAGGGGGGAATGAGCAGTTCTTC. This chain connects TRBV7-2 to TRBJ2-1, with TRBD1 identical over 9 bases. CDR1 SGHTA and CDR2 FQGNSA come from the germline V gene. V lost 5 bases, J lost 7 bases, and 9 bases stayed unmatched. The CDR3 sequence is 15 residues long.

The V call is TRBV23-1, the J call TRBJ2-6, with 7 bases matching TRBD2. TRBV23-1 is classed as an ORF, of uncertain function. V dropped 3 bases and J dropped 0; count of bases not matched to a gene: 14. The CDR3 length is 20 residues. The CDR3 DNA is TGCGCCAGCAGTCACGCCGGGGGGAGGGTTGTTGCCTCTGGGGCCAACGTCCTGACTTTC. Translation: CASSHAGGRVVASGANVLTF.

The gene calls are TRBV6-1 and TRBJ2-1; possible D gene TRBD2, 6 bases. The V end was cut by 2 bases, the J end by 2 bases, with 13 bases between. This CDR3 spans 16 amino acids. CDR1 and CDR2 (germline): MNHNS, SASEGT. CDR3 protein: CASSESRWTTYNEQFF. DNA of the CDR3: TGTGCCAGCAGTGAATCCCGTTGGACTACCTACAATGAGCAGTTCTTC.

The chain couples TRBV10-1 to TRBJ1-1, with D possibly TRBD1 on 6 matching bases. Germline-derived CDR1 and CDR2 are WNHNN and SYGVQD (reference sequence). Trimming removed 7 bases at V and 5 bases at J, with 14 bases between. The CDR3 is made up of 13 amino acids. The CDR3 DNA reads as TGCGCCAGCACCGAGACAGGATGGACTGAAGCTTTCTTT. Protein sequence: CASTETGWTEAFF.

As DNA, the CDR3 is TGTGCCAGCAGTAGAGACAGGGGCACTGAAGCTTTCTTT. Translating it yields CASSRDRGTEAFF. The rearrangement links TRBV25-1 to TRBJ1-1, with TRBD1 matching 8 bases. This CDR3 comprises 13 residues. From germline, CDR1 is MGHDK and CDR2 SYGVNS. J lost 4 bases, V lost 5 bases, and 3 bases had no gene match.

The chain employs TRBV7-2 and TRBJ2-3; no definite D call. The V and J ends lost 4 bases and 8 bases respectively, with 19 bases between them. Germline CDR1 is SGHTA and CDR2 is FQGNSA. This CDR3 comprises 15 residues. CDR3 DNA sequence: TGTGCCAGCAGCTCCACGAGCGCAGTATCGGGTACGCAGTATTTT. Translated, it gives CASSSTSAVSGTQYF.

This sequence joins TRBV12-5 and TRBJ2-1, with D possibly being TRBD2 (5 bases). This CDR3 is built from 14 residues. V lost 7 bases to trimming and J lost 8 bases, with 18 bases between them. Germline assignment: CDR1 LGHNT and CDR2 FRNRAP. CDR3: CASAPPSGGHEQFF. In nucleotides, the CDR3 is TGTGCTAGTGCTCCCCCCAGCGGCGGCCATGAGCAGTTCTTC.

DNA for the CDR3: TGCGCCAGCAGTGAGACTCTTTTGGATGAGCAGTTCTTC. This gives the protein CASSETLLDEQFF. V and J are TRBV10-2 and TRBJ2-1, with unresolved D. Trimming pared 2 bases from V and 8 bases from J, leaving 10 bases between. This CDR3 is built from 13 residues. Germline V gene sequence: CDR1 WSHSY, CDR2 SAAADI.

This rearrangement joins TRBV6-2 or TRBV6-3 to TRBJ2-7, with 9 bases identical to TRBD2. V lost 2 bases, J lost 0 bases, and 14 bases stayed unmatched. The CDR3 runs 19 residues. Germline-derived CDR1 and CDR2 are MNHEY and SVGEGT. For the CDR3, the DNA is TGTGCCAGCAGTTACCCCTCTCGAGCGGGGGGCCCGGTCTCCTACGAGCAGTACTTC. Protein sequence: CASSYPSRAGGPVSYEQYF.

The chain couples TRBV9 to TRBJ1-5; tentative D call: TRBD1 (5 bases). From germline, CDR1 is SGDLS and CDR2 YYNGEE. This CDR3 contains 14 residues. V was clipped by 0 bases and J by 7 bases, with 11 bases between them. The CDR3 sequence is CASSVGGGDQPQHF. In DNA, the CDR3 is TGTGCCAGCAGCGTAGGGGGAGGGGACCAGCCCCAGCATTTT.

The rearrangement links TRBV24-1 to TRBJ2-5; a possible D gene is TRBD1 (6 bases). The CDR3 sequence is 13 residues long. Per germline, CDR1 KGHDR and CDR2 SFDVKD. V was pared by 7 bases and J by 2 bases, with 10 bases between. Written as DNA, the CDR3 is TGTGCCACCAGCACAGGGCATCAAGAGACCCAGTACTTC. The encoded protein is CATSTGHQETQYF.

V and J are TRBV15 and TRBJ2-1; D perhaps matches TRBD2 (6 bases). CDR3 length: 16 residues. V gave up 1 base and J gave up 1 base, with 11 bases separating them. Germline V gene sequence: CDR1 LNHNV, CDR2 YYDKDF (reference sequence). The CDR3: CATSRASGLSYNEQFF. For the CDR3, the DNA is TGTGCCACCAGCAGAGCGTCGGGACTGTCCTACAATGAGCAGTTCTTC.

The chain links TRBV6-2 or TRBV6-3 to TRBJ2-3; D gene unclear. The V gene's germline CDR1 is MNHEY and CDR2 SVGEGT. Trimming cost V 0 bases and J 7 bases, with 11 bases left between them. There are 14 residues in the CDR3. The CDR3 bases are TGTGCCAGCAGTTACTCGATCACCCACTATACGCAGTATTTT. Translation gives CASSYSITHYTQYF.

The gene calls are TRBV18 and TRBJ2-1; D possibly corresponds to TRBD2 (6 bases). V lost 7 bases and J 1 base, leaving 11 bases between the germline ends. CDR1 and CDR2 from the germline V gene are KGHSH and LQKENI. This CDR3 region has 14 residues. As DNA, the CDR3 is TGTGCCAGCTTAATGCGGGATTCCTACAATGAGCAGTTCTTC. Translated: CASLMRDSYNEQFF.

The J gene is TRBJ2-7, the V gene TRBV19; a weak D match, TRBD2 (7 bases). Per germline, CDR1 LNHDA and CDR2 SQIVND (reference sequence). V was cut by 4 bases and J by 0 bases, with 16 bases left in between. The length of the CDR3 is 16 residues. This CDR3 is CASSSRGGQSSYEQYV. CDR3 sequence (DNA): TGTGCCAGTAGTAGTAGGGGGGGCCAGAGCTCCTACGAGCAGTACGTC.

The J gene is TRBJ2-7, the V gene TRBV6-1; D is unclear. The CDR3 is 11 amino acids. V gave up 2 bases and J gave up 4 bases, with 3 bases separating them. From germline, CDR1 is MNHNS and CDR2 SASEGT. The CDR3 protein is CASSESYEQYV. The CDR3 nucleotides read TGTGCCAGCAGTGAATCGTACGAGCAGTACGTC.

This sequence joins TRBV11-2 and TRBJ2-7; TRBD1 is a possible D gene (7 bases). Between the trimmed V and J ends, which lost 8 bases and 2 bases, there was a span of 13 bases. This CDR3 region has 13 residues. The germline CDR1 and CDR2 sequences are SGHAT and FQNNGV. CDR3 amino acids: CASGAGQTYEQYF. The CDR3 DNA follows: TGTGCCAGCGGCGCGGGACAGACCTACGAGCAGTACTTC.

The V call is TRBV5-1, the J call TRBJ2-3, with D maybe TRBD2 (6 bases). In germline, CDR1 is SGHRS, CDR2 YFSETQ. CDR3 length: 15 amino acids. Trimming took off 2 bases at V and 2 bases at J, with 12 bases between the two ends. The CDR3 is CASSFSSGLTDTQYF. For the CDR3, the DNA is TGCGCCAGCAGCTTCAGTAGCGGACTCACAGATACGCAGTATTTT.